This TCR beta chain was sequenced in a study of T cell responses to AZD1222 COVID-19 vaccine. Study conclusions and caveats: Baseline seropositivity occurred in only a handful of AZD1222 recipients. Vaccine-related CD4 TCRs covered spike, predominating at 160-218 and 743-854. The study sampled repertoires only after the peak T cell response.

For this clone: Its specificity is unknown.

Deletions cut 4 bases from V and 7 bases from J, with 20 bases between. Germline V gene lookup returns CDR1 SGHKS and CDR2 YYEKEE (reference sequence). The CDR3 length is 16 residues. Clones were sequenced by immunoSEQ multiplex PCR, and TCRdb holds only the in-frame ones, with some missing. The sample records some 150,000 clones, roughly 87% being singletons. The V call is TRBV5-5, the J call TRBJ2-2; a possible D gene is TRBD2 (6 bases). This sequence originates from an adult who received the MenACWY meningococcal vaccine as a control. The material was peripheral blood, obtained 28 days after the second dose of the MenACWY control vaccine. CDR3 in amino acids: CASSLVGLQIDGELFF. The CDR3 DNA sequence: TGTGCCAGCAGCCTCGTGGGACTGCAAATTGACGGGGAGCTGTTTTTT.